In its sample, the clone carrying this T cell receptor (beta chain) was seen many times. This sample is part of a study of blood T cell repertoires in COVID-19. About the research overall: COVID-19 samples, acute and convalescent, were from the United States, Italy and Spain. PBMCs, B-cell-depleted T cells, or T cells were the source of the cDNA or gDNA that made up the material.

In the original workflow: How many nucleated cells were present was estimated from reference gene primer amplification. The assay was immunoSEQ multiplex PCR, and TCRdb's table has in-frame clones only and misses some. The V and J calls and clone size come from that table; D and trimming were worked out from the DNA. The table has some 250,000 clones, 70% to 85% seen once. Germline CDR1 reads LNHNV; CDR2 reads YYDKDF (reference sequence). This CDR3 region has 15 residues. The ends lost 5 bases at V and 7 bases at J; junction bases unmatched: 10. The source of this sequence is a woman older than 75 with acute or convalescent COVID-19. This chain links TRBV15 with TRBJ2-2; TRBD1 aligns across 7 bases. The sequenced sample was peripheral blood. CDR3 DNA sequence: TGTGCCACCAGCCCCCGGGACAGTCTCCTCGGGGAGCTGTTTTTT. Encoded protein: CATSPRDSLLGELFF. Using reference TRBV15 and TRBJ2-2 for the parts outside the CDR3, the full variable domain is DAMVIQNPRYQVTQFGKPVTLSCSQTLNHNVMYWYQQKSSQAPKLLFHYYDKDFNNEADTPDNFQSRRPNTSFCFLDIRSPGLGDTAMYLCATSPRDSLLGELFFGEGSRLTVL.